The present entry profiles one TCR beta chain with its context. Antigen unknown. Its ends do not fully match the called genes, so a read error is possible. This entry comes from a study of T cell responses to AZD1222 COVID-19 vaccine. Study-level points and caveats: Among vaccine-associated CD4 TCRs, coverage spanned spike, with dominance at 160-218 and 743-854.

The protocol was immunoSEQ multiplex PCR, while the TCRdb copy is restricted to in-frame clones and leaves out a portion. In the table there are around 150,000 clones, approximately 88% of which are singletons. The CDR3 is 13 residues long. Germline V gene sequence: CDR1 SGDLS, CDR2 YYNGEE. This chain connects TRBV9 to TRBJ1-2; no clear D gene. The TCR comes from an adult in good health. Source: peripheral blood, taken on day 0 of MenACWY control vaccination. The CDR3 nucleotides read TGTGCCAGCAGCGTAGATGTTCGGAACGGAGTCCGCTTC. Protein: CASSVDVRNGVRF.